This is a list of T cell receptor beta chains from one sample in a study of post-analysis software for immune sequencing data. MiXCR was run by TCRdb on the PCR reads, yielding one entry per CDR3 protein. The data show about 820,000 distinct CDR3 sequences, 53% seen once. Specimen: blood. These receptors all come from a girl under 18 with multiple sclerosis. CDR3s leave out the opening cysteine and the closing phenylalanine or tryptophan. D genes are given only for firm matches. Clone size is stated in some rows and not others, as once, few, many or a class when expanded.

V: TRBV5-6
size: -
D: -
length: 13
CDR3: ASSASDPYSYEQY

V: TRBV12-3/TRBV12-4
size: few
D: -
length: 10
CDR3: ASSLGARSYT

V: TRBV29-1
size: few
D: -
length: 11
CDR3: SADSTELYGYT

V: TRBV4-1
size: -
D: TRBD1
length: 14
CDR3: ASSQDFGTGGYEQY

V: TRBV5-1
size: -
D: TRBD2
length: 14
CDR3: ASSPYSSGRAAEQF

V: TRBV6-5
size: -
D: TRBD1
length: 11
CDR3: ASTKQGAYEQY

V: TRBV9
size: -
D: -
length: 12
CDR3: ASSVELAPYEQY

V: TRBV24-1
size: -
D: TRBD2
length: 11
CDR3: ATGSGGENEQF

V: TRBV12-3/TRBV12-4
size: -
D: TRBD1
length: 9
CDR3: ASSFDRGEY

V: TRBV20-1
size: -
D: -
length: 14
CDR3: SARDGVGRSTQPQH

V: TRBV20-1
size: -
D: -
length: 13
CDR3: SANRDSSSYNEQF

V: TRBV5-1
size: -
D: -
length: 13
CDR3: ASVGGQGATYEQY

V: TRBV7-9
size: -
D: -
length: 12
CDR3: ASSLGSRTDEQF

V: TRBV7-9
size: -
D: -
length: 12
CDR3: ASSPREDWDTQY

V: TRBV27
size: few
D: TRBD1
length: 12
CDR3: ASSLGQGAAEQY

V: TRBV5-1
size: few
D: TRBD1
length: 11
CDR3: ASSRLTGREQY

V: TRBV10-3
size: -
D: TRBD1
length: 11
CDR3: AVGDRASNEQF

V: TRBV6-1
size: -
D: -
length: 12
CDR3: ASSEGGTRETQY

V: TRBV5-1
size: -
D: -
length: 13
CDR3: ASSHGAGAVNEQF

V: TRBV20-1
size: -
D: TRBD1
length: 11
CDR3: SAGDSLQETQY

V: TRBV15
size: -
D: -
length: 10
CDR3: ATSRDGDTQY

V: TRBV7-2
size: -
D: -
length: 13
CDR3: ASSLGFQSTDTQY

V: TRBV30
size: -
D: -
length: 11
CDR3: AWSPPSENEQF

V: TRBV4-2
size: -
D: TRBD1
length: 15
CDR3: ASSQSGGGGRRTEAF

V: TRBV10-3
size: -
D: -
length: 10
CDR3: AISEGGAGQF

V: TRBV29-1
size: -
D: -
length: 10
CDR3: SVQTPWDGYT

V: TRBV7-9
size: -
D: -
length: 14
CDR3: ASSPRELVLDYEQY

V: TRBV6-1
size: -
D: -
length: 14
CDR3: ASSEWGPGAKNIQY

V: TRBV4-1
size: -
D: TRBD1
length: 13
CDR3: ASSQPRQGRTEAF

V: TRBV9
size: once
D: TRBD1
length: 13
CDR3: ASSVARGQYNEQF

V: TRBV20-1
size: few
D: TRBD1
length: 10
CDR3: SALGPGTEQY

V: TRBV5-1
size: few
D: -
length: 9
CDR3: ASSLRNEQV

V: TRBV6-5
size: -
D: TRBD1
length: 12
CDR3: ASRYRGDSYEQY

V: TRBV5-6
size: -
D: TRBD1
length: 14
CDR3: ASSLGTGRNQETQY

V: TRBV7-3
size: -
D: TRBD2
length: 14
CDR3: ASSDPSGGPTDTQY

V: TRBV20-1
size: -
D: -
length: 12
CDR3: SARTGTLNEKLF

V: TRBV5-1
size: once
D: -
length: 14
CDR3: ASRTDVGKGPYEQY

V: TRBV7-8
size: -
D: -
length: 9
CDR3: ASSSTFGYT

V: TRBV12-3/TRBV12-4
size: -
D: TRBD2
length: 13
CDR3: ASSPGLAGHYEQY

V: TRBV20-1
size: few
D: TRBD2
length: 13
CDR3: SAPLTSGRAYEQY

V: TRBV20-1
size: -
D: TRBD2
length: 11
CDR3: RALAGGPNEQF

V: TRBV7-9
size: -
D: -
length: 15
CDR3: ASSLALKRRPNTEAF

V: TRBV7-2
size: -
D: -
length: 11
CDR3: ASSLTRRDTQY

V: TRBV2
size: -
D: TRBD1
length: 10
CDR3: ASITQGGGYT

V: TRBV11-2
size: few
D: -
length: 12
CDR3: ASSLATDPYEQY

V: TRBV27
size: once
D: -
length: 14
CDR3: ASGRAQANLNQPQH

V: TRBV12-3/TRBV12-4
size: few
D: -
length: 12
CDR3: ASTRDMSSYEQY

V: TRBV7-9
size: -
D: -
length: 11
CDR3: ASSNRDSYEQY